This T cell receptor beta chain was captured in a study of blood T cells in healthy people across ages. It was with a sample-barcoded 5' primer and a J-beta primer mix that a second PCR of about 6 to 11 cycles was run. TCRdb analysed the 5' RACE reads with MiXCR anew, one entry per CDR3 protein. The sample has roughly 680,000 distinct CDR3 sequences, more than 40% seen once; the top ten hold 25% to 35%. This clonotype was observed a few times. Its cognate antigen is unknown. Study conclusions and caveats: Possibly, changes in expanded clonotypes were confounded because donor CMV status was unknown. Estimated diversity across one million T cells was deemed an underestimate.

Germline V gene data show CDR1 as SGHTA and CDR2 as FQGNSA. CDR3 length equals 14 residues. Trimming took 1 base from V and 7 from J, leaving 13 bases between them. The V gene is TRBV7-2, the J gene TRBJ2-5; possibly TRBD2 for D (6 bases). This clonotype originated in a woman in her sixties or seventies in good health. The material sequenced was blood. The CDR3 region has the DNA TGTGCCAGCAGCTTAGGGGGCCAGGGAGGGACCCAGTACTTC. Amino acids: CASSLGGQGGTQYF.